This T cell receptor (beta chain) stems from a study of response to subunit inactivated influenza vaccine. As for this clonotype: Its antigen is unknown.

This CDR3 is built from 13 residues. Per the germline V gene, CDR1 is KGHSH and CDR2 is LQKENI. The V gene lost 4 bases and the J gene lost 5 bases, with 6 bases spanning the gap. Study observations and caveats: Authors proposed each seasonal influenza vaccination draws in few new T cells.

A single record per CDR3 protein comes from TCRdb applying MiXCR to the RT-PCR reads. The sample carries 500,000 or so distinct CDR3 sequences, 16% recorded once. The TCR comes from a man aged 45 to 70 who received an inactivated influenza vaccine. V usage is TRBV18 and J usage is TRBJ1-6; no definite D call. This sample comprised CD4+ T cells sorted from PBMCs, obtained around 25 months after vaccination. In DNA, the CDR3 is TGTGCCAGCTCACAACCGGATAATTCACCCCTCCACTTT. Translating gives CASSQPDNSPLHF. Variable domain in full (rest from reference TRBV18 and TRBJ1-6): NAGVMQNPRHLVRRRGQEARLRCSPMKGHSHVYWYRQLPEEGLKFMVYLQKENIIDESGMPKERFSAEFPKEGPSILRIQQVVRGDSAAYFCASSQPDNSPLHFGNGTRLTVT.